Listed here are 16 T cell receptor beta chains from one sample, sequenced in a study of blood T cell repertoires in COVID-19. Data came from immunoSEQ multiplex PCR; TCRdb stores just in-frame clones and leaves some out. The sample has hundreds of thousands of clones, 87% seen once; the top ten hold around 8.9%. Source material: PBMCs or T cells enriched from blood (not recorded which). The source is a woman between 18 and 30 years old who had recovered from COVID-19.

This clone occurred a few times. This chain joins TRBV7-8 and TRBJ2-2; 10 bases fit TRBD2. This CDR3 is 16 amino acids long. Looked up from germline, CDR1 is SGHVS and CDR2 is FQNEAQ. J was trimmed by 2 bases and V by 5 bases; bases with no gene match: 5. CDR3 loop: CASSTRTSGNTGELFF. The CDR3 coding sequence is TGTGCCAGCAGCACCAGGACTAGCGGTAACACCGGGGAGCTGTTTTTT.

The J gene is TRBJ1-1, the V gene TRBV7-8, with D possibly TRBD1 on 5 matching bases. Per the germline V gene, CDR1 is SGHVS and CDR2 is FQNEAQ. Trimming removed 5 bases from V and 5 bases from J, with 12 bases in between. The CDR3 consists of 13 residues. In DNA, the CDR3 is TGTGCCAGCAGCCATGCTGGGGGGACTGAAGCTTTCTTT. It yields the protein CASSHAGGTEAFF.

A word on this clone: Distinct nucleotide sequences in the sample also encode this CDR3. V is TRBV7-2 and J is TRBJ1-2, with 7 positions matching TRBD1. This CDR3 is 13 amino acids long. V dropped 1 base and J dropped 4; count of bases not matched to a gene: 0. CDR1 is SGHTA and CDR2 is FQGNSA in the germline V gene. CDR3 sequence (DNA): TGTGCCAGCAGCTTAGGACAGGGCTATGGCTACACCTTC. This gives the protein CASSLGQGYGYTF. Variable domain in full (rest from reference TRBV7-2 and TRBJ1-2): GAGVSQSPSNKVTEKGKDVELRCDPISGHTALYWYRQSLGQGLEFLIYFQGNSAPDKSGLPSDRFSAERTGGSVSTLTIQRTQQEDSAVYLCASSLGQGYGYTFGSGTRLTVV.

The chain has TRBV7-3 and TRBJ2-2; D is unclear. Trimming removed 5 bases from V and 7 bases from J, with 17 bases in between. From germline, CDR1 is SGHTA and CDR2 FQGTGA. This CDR3 is built from 15 residues. The CDR3 nucleotides read TGTGCCAGCAGCCCCCCCCGGTTTCTGGTCGGGGAGCTGTTTTTT. Residues: CASSPPRFLVGELFF.

The chain combines TRBV4-3 with TRBJ2-7; possibly TRBD2 for D (5 bases). In germline, CDR1 is LGHNA, CDR2 YSLEER. Trimming took 4 bases from V and 4 from J, leaving 11 bases between them. The CDR3 runs 13 residues. CDR3 nucleotide sequence: TGCGCCAGCAGCCTCGGACTCCCTTACGAGCAGTACTTC. This gives the protein CASSLGLPYEQYF.

This clone was seen just once. This chain joins TRBV4-1 and TRBJ1-1; the D is unclear. CDR1 and CDR2 (germline): MGHRA, YSYEKL. The CDR3 runs to 17 residues. Trimming shortened V by 4 bases and J by 0 bases, and 18 bases separated the two germline ends. DNA for the CDR3: TGCGCCAGCAGCCGGCTGTCATTAGGACTGATGAACACTGAAGCTTTCTTT. This codes for CASSRLSLGLMNTEAFF.

The chain joins TRBV7-3 to TRBJ1-5, with a tentative D call TRBD1 (5 bases). The germline V and J ends were trimmed by 1 base and 3 bases, with 10 bases remaining between them. The CDR3 contains 15 residues. From germline, CDR1 is SGHTA and CDR2 FQGTGA. Written as DNA, the CDR3 is TGTGCCAGCAGCTTAATGGGAGGGGACAATCAGCCCCAGCATTTT. Residues: CASSLMGGDNQPQHF.

The CDR3 protein is CASRPPGNDGYTF. CDR3 coding DNA: TGTGCCAGCAGACCCCCGGGGAACGATGGCTACACCTTC. This chain joins TRBV28 and TRBJ1-2; D unclear. This CDR3 is built from 13 residues. Germline loops: CDR1 MDHEN, CDR2 SYDVKM. V was pared by 6 bases and J by 6 bases, with 14 bases between.

In its sample, this clone was seen once. This sequence joins TRBV5-6 and TRBJ1-6; tentative D call: TRBD1 (5 bases). Germline CDR1 reads SGHDT; CDR2 reads YYEEEE. This CDR3 contains 16 residues. The V end was cut by 1 base, the J end by 9 bases, with 17 bases between. CDR3 sequence (DNA): TGTGCCAGCAGCTTGTGGGGTGGCAGGGTGATTTCACCCCTCCACTTT. Translated: CASSLWGGRVISPLHF. Complete variable domain (other parts from reference TRBV5-6 and TRBJ1-6): DAGVTQSPTHLIKTRGQQVTLRCSPKSGHDTVSWYQQALGQGPQFIFQYYEEEERQRGNFPDRFSGHQFPNYSSELNVNALLLGDSALYLCASSLWGGRVISPLHFGNGTRLTVT.

This rearrangement joins TRBV28 to TRBJ1-1; the match to TRBD1 covers 7 bases. The CDR3 consists of 15 residues. With V trimmed by 4 bases and J by 0 bases, 5 bases remained unmatched. The germline V gene has CDR1 MDHEN and CDR2 SYDVKM. CDR3 bases: TGTGCCAGCAGTTCTACTGGGACAGTGAACACTGAAGCTTTCTTT. Translated, it gives CASSSTGTVNTEAFF.

The V call is TRBV28, the J call TRBJ2-2, with TRBD2 matching over 12 bases. Trimming at V came to 5 bases and at J to 6 bases, leaving 16 bases not matched to a gene. The CDR3 has 19 amino acids. Per germline, CDR1 MDHEN and CDR2 SYDVKM. Here the CDR3 DNA reads TGTGCCAGCAGTCCCCGACTAGCGGGAGTGTCCTCGATGCCCGGGGAGCTGTTTTTT. It specifies CASSPRLAGVSSMPGELFF.

The CDR3 reads CASSYSFSVNTEAFF. The DNA for the CDR3 is TGTGCCAGCAGTTACTCGTTTTCAGTTAACACTGAAGCTTTCTTT. J is TRBJ1-1 and V is TRBV6-2 or TRBV6-3; D ambiguous. There are 15 residues in the CDR3. In germline, CDR1 is MNHEY, CDR2 SVGEGT. Trimming removed 0 bases at V and 2 bases at J, with 10 bases between.

The V and J genes are TRBV3-1 (or the pseudogene TRBV3-2) and TRBJ2-7, with TRBD2 matching over 9 bases. The trim removed 3 bases at V and 2 bases at J, leaving 11 bases unmatched. The CDR3 sequence is 17 residues long. Germline values: CDR1 LGHDT, CDR2 YNNKEL (reference sequence). The CDR3 sequence is CASSQPRLAEPPYEQYF. The CDR3 bases are TGTGCCAGCAGCCAGCCCCGACTAGCGGAGCCACCCTACGAGCAGTACTTC.

This clone was seen only once. The rearrangement joins TRBV18 to TRBJ1-2; no definite D call. Germline loops: CDR1 KGHSH, CDR2 LQKENI. V gave up 1 base and J gave up 6 bases, with 9 bases separating them. There are 13 residues in the CDR3. CDR3 bases: TGTGCCAGCTCACCACGGGAGGAAGATGGCTACACCTTC. This codes for CASSPREEDGYTF.

Turning to this clone: Other nucleotide sequences in the sample specify the same CDR3. V and J are TRBV19 and TRBJ1-5; D might be TRBD1 (6 bases). Trimming shortened V by 3 bases and J by 4 bases, and 10 bases separated the two germline ends. Germline values: CDR1 LNHDA, CDR2 SQIVND (reference sequence). CDR3 length: 14 amino acids. CDR3 DNA: TGTGCCAGTAGTATTCGGGACACTAATCAGCCCCAGCATTTT. Its protein is CASSIRDTNQPQHF.

The V and J genes are TRBV4-3 and TRBJ2-1, with D perhaps matching TRBD2 (5 bases). The germline gives CDR1 LGHNA, CDR2 YSLEER. The CDR3 is 15 residues long. The germline V and J ends were trimmed by 0 bases and 3 bases, with 9 bases remaining between them. The CDR3 nucleotides are TGCGCCAGCAGCCAAGACCCAGCGGACTACAATGAGCAGTTCTTC. It translates to CASSQDPADYNEQFF.